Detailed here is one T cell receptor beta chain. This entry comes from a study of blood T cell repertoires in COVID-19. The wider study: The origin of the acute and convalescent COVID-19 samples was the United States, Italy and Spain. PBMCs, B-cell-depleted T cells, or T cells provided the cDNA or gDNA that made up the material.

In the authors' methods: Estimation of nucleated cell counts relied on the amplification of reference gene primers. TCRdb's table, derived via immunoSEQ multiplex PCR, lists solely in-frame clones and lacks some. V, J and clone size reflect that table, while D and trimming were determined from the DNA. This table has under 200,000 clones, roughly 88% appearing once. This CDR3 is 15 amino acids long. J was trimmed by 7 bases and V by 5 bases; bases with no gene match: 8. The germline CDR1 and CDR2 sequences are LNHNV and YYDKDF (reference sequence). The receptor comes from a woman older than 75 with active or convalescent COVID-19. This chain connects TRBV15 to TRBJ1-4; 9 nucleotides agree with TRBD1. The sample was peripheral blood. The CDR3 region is CATSLSRDRAEKLFF. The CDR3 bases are TGTGCCACCAGCTTATCCCGGGACAGGGCTGAAAAACTGTTTTTT.